Listed below are T cell receptor beta chains from one sample, sequenced in a study of T-cell memory formation after mild COVID-19. Each CDR3 protein gets one entry after TCRdb re-called the 5' RACE reads with MiXCR. The data show over 300,000 distinct CDR3 sequences, 20% to 25% seen once. Sequencing input: PBMCs or a T cell subset sorted from them (not recorded which). These receptors were collected from a man between 18 and 29 years old who had mild COVID-19 (a few samples of this study predate the infection). Cell type and time point are not known. Both conserved end residues are trimmed from each CDR3.

V: TRBV5-1; J: TRBJ1-6; CDR3: ASSQGLVNSPLH
V: TRBV6-2/TRBV6-3; J: TRBJ2-3; CDR3: ASQLRTSGSQGNTQY
V: TRBV5-1; J: TRBJ2-7; CDR3: ASSLGGQGALEQY
V: TRBV20-1; J: TRBJ2-3; CDR3: SASGLAGAPTDTQY
V: TRBV9; J: TRBJ2-3; CDR3: ASSVTGLTITDTQY
V: TRBV4-1; J: TRBJ1-1; CDR3: ASSQRRGHTEAF
V: TRBV7-9; J: TRBJ2-1; CDR3: ASSPGTGMYNEQF
V: TRBV11-2; J: TRBJ2-5; CDR3: ASSLPGVRETQY
V: TRBV5-5; J: TRBJ1-5; CDR3: ASSLASGVGQPQH
V: TRBV12-3/TRBV12-4; J: TRBJ2-5; CDR3: ASRGSGEETQY
V: TRBV19; J: TRBJ2-5; CDR3: ATGLAGGQETQY
V: TRBV6-2/TRBV6-3; J: TRBJ1-5; CDR3: ASSHPDRENQPQH
V: TRBV7-9; J: TRBJ1-3; CDR3: ASRKTGSSGNTIY
V: TRBV12-3/TRBV12-4; J: TRBJ1-3; CDR3: ASSYRSSGNTIY
V: TRBV5-1; J: TRBJ1-2; CDR3: ASSLAGRPNYGYT
V: TRBV5-6; J: TRBJ2-1; CDR3: ASSPGELGASNEQF
V: TRBV7-3; J: TRBJ2-5; CDR3: ASSLRTQETQY
V: TRBV7-2; J: TRBJ1-2; CDR3: ASSLALRGSLPSWMA
V: TRBV7-9; J: TRBJ1-5; CDR3: ASREGNQPQH
V: TRBV28; J: TRBJ2-5; CDR3: ASSLRQTMETQY
V: TRBV5-1; J: TRBJ2-3; CDR3: ASSPRPGTDTQY
V: TRBV7-2; J: TRBJ2-5; CDR3: ASSLWGDETQY
V: TRBV30; J: TRBJ2-3; CDR3: AWSRGTTTDTQY
V: TRBV20-1; J: TRBJ2-1; CDR3: SARDPFSSYNEQF
V: TRBV10-3; J: TRBJ2-7; CDR3: AISGGAASGNYEQY
V: TRBV5-1; J: TRBJ1-1; CDR3: ASSYRDINLEAF
V: TRBV4-3; J: TRBJ2-1; CDR3: ASSQVLAPIYNEQF
V: TRBV6-5; J: TRBJ2-1; CDR3: ASSYQGYNEQF
V: TRBV4-3; J: TRBJ2-3; CDR3: ASSQEFRSTDTQY
V: TRBV12-3/TRBV12-4; J: TRBJ1-2; CDR3: ASSPPVGYYGYT
V: TRBV20-1; J: TRBJ1-5; CDR3: SASPGGNQPQH
V: TRBV11-3; J: TRBJ2-1; CDR3: ASSLEGLAGSRQF
V: TRBV5-1; J: TRBJ2-7; CDR3: ASSFRQNYEQY